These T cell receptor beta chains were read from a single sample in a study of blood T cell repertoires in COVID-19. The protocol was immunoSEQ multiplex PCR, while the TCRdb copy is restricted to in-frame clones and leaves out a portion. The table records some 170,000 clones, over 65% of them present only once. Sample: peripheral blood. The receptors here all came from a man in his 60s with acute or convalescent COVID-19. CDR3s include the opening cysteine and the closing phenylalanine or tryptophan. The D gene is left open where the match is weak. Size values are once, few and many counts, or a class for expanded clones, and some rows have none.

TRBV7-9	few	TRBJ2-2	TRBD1	TGTGCCAGCAGCTTCCGGACAGGGGACACCGGGGAGCTGTTTTTT	CASSFRTGDTGELFF
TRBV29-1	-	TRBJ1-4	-	TGCAGCGTTGAAGACATTGTGGGGCGGAATGAAAAACTGTTTTTT	CSVEDIVGRNEKLFF
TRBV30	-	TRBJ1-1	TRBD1	TGTGCCTGGGGCCTGGGGACAGGCACTGAAGCTTTCTTT	CAWGLGTGTEAFF
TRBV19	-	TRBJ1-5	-	TGTGCCAGTAGCCCCCAGGTTTATCAGCCCCAGCATTTT	CASSPQVYQPQHF
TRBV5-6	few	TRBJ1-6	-	TGTGCCAGCAGCTTGTCTCCAGGGGTAACTAATTCACCCCTCCACTTT	CASSLSPGVTNSPLHF
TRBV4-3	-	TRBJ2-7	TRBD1	TGCGCCAGCAGCCGGGAGTGGGACAGGGTGTACGAGCAGTACTTC	CASSREWDRVYEQYF
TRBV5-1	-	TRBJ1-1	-	TGCGCCAGCAGCCCCCGTGGGGGGGACACTGAAGCTTTCTTT	CASSPRGGDTEAFF
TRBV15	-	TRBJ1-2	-	TGTGCCACCAGCAGGTCCGACAGCTCCTGGAGAAATGGCTACACCTTC	CATSRSDSSWRNGYTF
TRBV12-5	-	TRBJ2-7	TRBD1	TGTGCTAGTGGTTTGGCCGGGACAGGTCATGACTTC	CASGLAGTGHDF
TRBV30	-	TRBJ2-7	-	TGTGCCTGGAGTCATTTTCAAACTGTTAGCTCCTACGAGCAGTACTTC	CAWSHFQTVSSYEQYF
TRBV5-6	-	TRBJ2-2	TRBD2	TGTGCCAGCAGCGGTGGGACTAGCGGGACCGCTGGGGAGCTGTTTTTT	CASSGGTSGTAGELFF
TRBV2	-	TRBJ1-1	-	TGTGCCAGCAGCCTAGTGGAGTTAACGGGGAACACTGAAGCTTTCTTT	CASSLVELTGNTEAFF
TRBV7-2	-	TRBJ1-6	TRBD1	TGTGCCAGCAGCTTCCTTGACAGGGTTAATTCACCCCTCCACTTT	CASSFLDRVNSPLHF
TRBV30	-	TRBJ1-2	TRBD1	TGTGCCTGGAGTAGGGGGACAGAAACTGACTATGGCTACACCTTC	CAWSRGTETDYGYTF
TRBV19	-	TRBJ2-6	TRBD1	TGTGCCAGTATTTCCGGGACAGGATTTTTCTCTGGGGCCAACGTCCTGACTTTC	CASISGTGFFSGANVLTF
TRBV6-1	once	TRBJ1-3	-	TGTGCCAGCAGTGACAGCTCTGGAAACACCATATATTTT	CASSDSSGNTIYF
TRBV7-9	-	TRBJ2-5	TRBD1	TGTGCCAGCAGCTCGACAGGGGGCGAAGGGACCCAGTACTTC	CASSSTGGEGTQYF
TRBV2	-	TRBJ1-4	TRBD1	TGTGCCAGTAAACAGGGGTTAACTAATGAAAAACTGTTTTTT	CASKQGLTNEKLFF
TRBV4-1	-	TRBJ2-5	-	TGCGCCAGCAGCCAAGGAATAGGGAGAGGGCAAGAGACCCAGTACTTC	CASSQGIGRGQETQYF
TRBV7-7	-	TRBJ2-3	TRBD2	TGTGCCAGCATTAGGAAGACTAGCGGGGGGGCAGATACGCAGTATTTT	CASIRKTSGGADTQYF
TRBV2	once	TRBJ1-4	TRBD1	TGTGCCAGCAGTGGCCGGACAGGGGGCGAAAAACTGTTTTTT	CASSGRTGGEKLFF
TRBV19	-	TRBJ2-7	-	TGTGCCAGTAGTTTCAGGATGCTTGCCTACGAGCAGTACTTC	CASSFRMLAYEQYF
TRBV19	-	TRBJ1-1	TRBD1	TGTGCCAGTAGTGACAGGGGCGACACTGAAGCTTTCTTT	CASSDRGDTEAFF
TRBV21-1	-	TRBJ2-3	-	TGTGCCAGCAGCAAAGCGCATGTGACTAGCGATACGGGAGATACGCAGTATTTT	CASSKAHVTSDTGDTQYF
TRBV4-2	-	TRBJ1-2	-	TGTGCCAGCAGCCAAGAACAGGCTGACTATGGCTACACCTTC	CASSQEQADYGYTF
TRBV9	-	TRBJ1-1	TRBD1	TGTGCCAGCAGCGCCGAGGGGGCGCTAGAAGCTTTCTTT	CASSAEGALEAFF
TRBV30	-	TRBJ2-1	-	TGTGCCTGGAGTTGGACAGCCTACAATGAGCAGTTCTTC	CAWSWTAYNEQFF
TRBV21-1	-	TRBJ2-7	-	TGTGCCAGCAGCACCCCAAAAGGACTCTACGAGCAGTACTTC	CASSTPKGLYEQYF
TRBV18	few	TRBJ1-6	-	TGTGCCAGCTCTACAAAATCTAATTCACCCCTCCACTTT	CASSTKSNSPLHF
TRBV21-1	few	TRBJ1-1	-	TGTGCCAGCAGCATCCCGGCGACAGGGTTTCACACTGAAGCTTTCTTT	CASSIPATGFHTEAFF
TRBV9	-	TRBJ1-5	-	TGTGCCAGCAGCGTAGAGGGGGACGGGGGCAATCAGCCCCAGCATTTT	CASSVEGDGGNQPQHF
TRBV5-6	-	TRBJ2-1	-	TGTGCCAGCAGCCTGGACGCGTACAATGAGCAGTTCTTC	CASSLDAYNEQFF
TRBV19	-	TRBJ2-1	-	TGTGCCAGTAGTATAGGGGGCCCTTCGGGTTACAATGAGCAGTTCTTC	CASSIGGPSGYNEQFF
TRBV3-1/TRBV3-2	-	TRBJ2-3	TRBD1	TGTGCCAGCAGCCCAGGGACAGGGCCTTTCACAGATACGCAGTATTTT	CASSPGTGPFTDTQYF
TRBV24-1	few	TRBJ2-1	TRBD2	TGTGCCTCCTCGACTAGCGGGGGGGCTAACAATGAGCAGTTCTTC	CASSTSGGANNEQFF
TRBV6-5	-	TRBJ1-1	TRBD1	TGTGCCAGCAGCCCCTCCGGGACAGGGAACACTGAAGCTTTCTTT	CASSPSGTGNTEAFF
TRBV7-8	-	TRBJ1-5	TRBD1	TGTGCCAGCAGCTCGGGACAGCCTCACAATCAGCCCCAGCATTTT	CASSSGQPHNQPQHF
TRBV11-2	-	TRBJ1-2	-	TGTGCCAGCAGCTTAGATTGGGGACACAACCTTGGCTACACCTTC	CASSLDWGHNLGYTF
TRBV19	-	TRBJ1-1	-	TGTGCCAGTAGTATCCCAGGTCTGGAAGCTTTCTTT	CASSIPGLEAFF
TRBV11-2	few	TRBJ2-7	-	TGTGCCAGCAGCTTAGAGCGACAGGCCTCCTACGAGCAGTACTTC	CASSLERQASYEQYF
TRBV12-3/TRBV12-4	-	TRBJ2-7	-	TGTGCCAGCAGCAGGGACACCAACCAGCAGTACTTC	CASSRDTNQQYF
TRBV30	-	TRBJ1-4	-	TGTGCCTGGAGTGTTCGGGGACTTGAAAAACTGTTTTTT	CAWSVRGLEKLFF
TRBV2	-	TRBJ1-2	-	TGTGCCAGCAGTGACCCGACAGGCAAATCCTATGGCTACACCTTC	CASSDPTGKSYGYTF
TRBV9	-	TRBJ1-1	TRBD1	TGTGCCAGCAGCGAGACAGGGGGCGTCGACACTGAAGCTTTCTTT	CASSETGGVDTEAFF